Presented here are 5 T cell receptor beta chains from one specimen sequenced in a study of blood T cell repertoires in COVID-19. Clones were sequenced by immunoSEQ multiplex PCR, and TCRdb holds only the in-frame ones, with some missing. The table shows about 76,000 clones, with roughly 80% occurring only once. Sequencing was done on a sample of peripheral blood. The receptors stem from a woman in her sixties or seventies with acute or convalescent COVID-19.

This clone was seen a single time. The chain employs TRBV9 and TRBJ1-6, with 8 bases that match TRBD1. The CDR3 loop spans 14 amino acids. V shed 3 bases, J shed 7 bases, and the junction held 3 bases outside the gene matches. Germline CDR1 and CDR2: SGDLS and YYNGEE. Written as DNA, the CDR3 is TGTGCCAGCAGCGGGACAGGGTTCAATTCACCCCTCCACTTT. It is translated as CASSGTGFNSPLHF.

V and J are TRBV6-5 and TRBJ1-1; the D is unclear. The CDR3 totals 12 residues. Germline V gives CDR1 MNHEY, CDR2 SVGAGI. With 10 bases removed from V and 8 bases from J, the gap between germline ends came to 17 bases. CDR3 coding DNA: TGTGCCACCTGTGCCCTTACGGGAGAAGCTTTCTTT. This sequence encodes CATCALTGEAFF.

The chain couples TRBV5-4 to TRBJ2-3; 10 bases line up with TRBD2. CDR1 is SGHNT and CDR2 is YYREEE in the germline V gene (reference sequence). Germline trimming cut 3 bases from V and 3 bases from J; bases unmatched to any gene: 1. CDR3 length: 14 amino acids. CDR3 DNA sequence: TGTGCCAGCAGCTCGGGACTAGCGACAGATACGCAGTATTTT. This translates into CASSSGLATDTQYF.

The chain has TRBV19 and TRBJ1-1, with 9 nucleotides matching TRBD1. The trim removed 5 bases at V and 9 bases at J, leaving 4 bases unmatched. Germline V gene sequence: CDR1 LNHDA, CDR2 SQIVND (reference sequence). The CDR3 has 12 amino acids. CDR3 bases: TGTGCCAGTAGTGTGGGACAGGGAAAAGCTTTCTTT. Translating gives CASSVGQGKAFF.

The V and J genes are TRBV18 and TRBJ2-7; 7 positions match TRBD2. There are 15 residues in the CDR3. V was clipped by 0 bases and J by 4 bases; unmatched bases: 6. The germline CDR1 and CDR2 sequences are KGHSH and LQKENI. CDR3 protein: CASSPPSGAVYEQYF. The CDR3 bases are TGTGCCAGCTCACCACCCAGCGGGGCCGTTTACGAGCAGTACTTC.